This TCR beta chain was profiled in a study of blood T cells in healthy people across ages. This clonotype came up a few times. Isolated PBMCs totaled at least 6 million in each sample. Primers used in a second PCR of roughly 7 to 12 cycles were a sample-barcoded 5' primer and a J-beta primer mix. Each CDR3 protein is one row after TCRdb ran MiXCR on the 5' RACE reads. The sample gives roughly 1.7 million distinct CDR3 sequences, roughly 30% of which show up once; around 10% is in the top ten. The specimen sequenced was blood. The sequence was obtained from a woman aged 25 to 45 in good health.

This CDR3 is CSARSHRGHEQFF. CDR3 DNA sequence: TGCAGTGCTAGATCTCACAGGGGTCATGAGCAGTTCTTC. The chain recombines TRBV20-1 with TRBJ2-1; 7 positions agree with TRBD1. The CDR3 has 13 residues. J lost 8 bases, V lost 2 bases, and 6 bases had no gene match. The germline V gene has CDR1 DFQATT and CDR2 SNEGSKA (reference sequence).